Following are 14 T cell receptor beta chains from one sample sequenced in a study of preoperative IRX-2 immunotherapy in early breast cancer. The treatment denotes: preoperative locoregional IRX-2 cytokine immunotherapy. Method: immunoSEQ multiplex PCR; TCRdb's copy keeps in-frame clones and lacks some. The data hold about 19,000 clones, with approximately 86% observed a single time. The starting material was lymph node tissue, obtained after IRX-2 immunotherapy. All receptors come from a human donor with breast cancer.

The genes are TRBV9 and TRBJ1-1; D gene uncertain. The CDR3 extends over 13 amino acids. With 1 base removed from V and 0 bases from J, the gap between germline ends came to 4 bases. The germline V gene encodes CDR1 SGDLS and CDR2 YYNGEE. DNA for the CDR3: TGTGCCAGCAGCGTAAGGCTGAACACTGAAGCTTTCTTT. Amino acid sequence: CASSVRLNTEAFF.

The chain has TRBV4-1 and TRBJ1-6; no clear D gene. V was pared by 0 bases and J by 3 bases, with 9 bases between. The CDR3 totals 16 residues. The germline gives CDR1 MGHRA, CDR2 YSYEKL. CDR3 sequence (DNA): TGCGCCAGCAGCCAAGATCCCACCCTCTATAATTCACCCCTCCACTTT. Encoded protein: CASSQDPTLYNSPLHF.

The V and J genes are TRBV19 and TRBJ2-7; tentatively, D is TRBD1 (5 bases). The CDR3 contains 13 residues. Trimming took 6 bases from V and 0 from J, leaving 9 bases between them. Per the germline V gene, CDR1 is LNHDA and CDR2 is SQIVND (reference sequence). The CDR3 loop is CASSRQSSYEQYF. The CDR3 DNA is TGTGCCAGTAGCCGACAGTCCTCCTACGAGCAGTACTTC.

The J gene is TRBJ1-4, the V gene TRBV19, with D perhaps TRBD1 (6 bases). V shed 5 bases and J shed 6 bases, with 19 bases lying between them. The CDR3 extends over 16 amino acids. Germline V gene data show CDR1 as LNHDA and CDR2 as SQIVND (reference sequence). The CDR3 DNA reads TGTGCCAGTAGTCCTCCCCGCAGGGGCAGGGATGAAAAACTGTTTTTT. As protein: CASSPPRRGRDEKLFF.

The gene calls are TRBV6-7 and TRBJ2-7; TRBD2 is a possible D gene (6 bases). TRBV6-7 is annotated as an ORF whose role is uncertain. Trimming cost V 5 bases and J 5 bases, with 10 bases left between them. The CDR3 loop spans 12 amino acids. CDR3 amino acids: CASSEGGDEQYF. DNA of the CDR3: TGTGCCAGCAGTGAAGGAGGGGACGAGCAGTACTTC.

This chain's CDR3 is CASSRVSAWTGQETQYF. The CDR3 nucleotides are TGTGCCAGTAGTAGGGTTTCGGCCTGGACAGGCCAAGAGACCCAGTACTTC. The chain has TRBV19 and TRBJ2-5; 7 bases map to TRBD1. The CDR3 extends over 17 amino acids. J gave up 1 base and V 4 bases, and 12 bases lay outside the gene matches. Looked up from germline, CDR1 is LNHDA and CDR2 is SQIVND (reference sequence).

The chain is built from TRBV1 and TRBJ2-5; the listed D gene, TRBD2, was not tested against the DNA. TRBV1 is termed a pseudogene. This CDR3 is 13 amino acids long. CDR3 DNA: TGCGCCAGCAGCCAAGGAGCTAAAGAGACCCAGTACTTC. Translated: CASSQGAKETQYF.

The chain joins TRBV28 to TRBJ1-5; 8 bases agree with TRBD1. Germline V CDR1 and CDR2: MDHEN, SYDVKM. The CDR3 runs to 18 residues. With 3 bases clipped from V and 2 bases from J, the junction kept 12 bases outside the gene matches. CDR3: CASSFLGRGQWGNQPQHF. CDR3 in DNA: TGTGCCAGCAGTTTCCTCGGCAGGGGGCAGTGGGGCAATCAGCCCCAGCATTTT.

V usage is TRBV18 and J usage is TRBJ2-3; 7 positions agree with TRBD2. The ends lost 5 bases at V and 4 bases at J; junction bases unmatched: 12. Looked up from germline, CDR1 is KGHSH and CDR2 is LQKENI. This CDR3 is built from 16 residues. The CDR3 DNA reads TGTGCCAGCTCAGCTAGACTAGCCCTTAGGTCAGATACGCAGTATTTT. This codes for CASSARLALRSDTQYF. Full variable domain (outside the CDR3, taken from reference TRBV18 and TRBJ2-3): NAGVMQNPRHLVRRRGQEARLRCSPMKGHSHVYWYRQLPEEGLKFMVYLQKENIIDESGMPKERFSAEFPKEGPSILRIQQVVRGDSAAYFCASSARLALRSDTQYFGPGTRLTVL.

This clone appeared a single time. The V and J genes are TRBV5-1 and TRBJ2-3; 10 positions match TRBD2. Trimming took 4 bases from V and 1 from J; bases not matched to a gene: 3. The length of the CDR3 is 15 residues. The germline CDR1 and CDR2 sequences are SGHRS and YFSETQ. CDR3 protein: CASSAGTSGTDTQYF. CDR3 bases: TGCGCCAGCAGCGCCGGGACTAGCGGCACAGATACGCAGTATTTT.

This chain joins TRBV5-1 and TRBJ1-4; 7 positions match TRBD1. V shed 5 bases, J shed 3 bases, and the junction held 4 bases outside the gene matches. The CDR3 sequence is 14 residues long. Per germline, CDR1 SGHRS and CDR2 YFSETQ. This CDR3 is CASRPGTANEKLFF. CDR3 bases: TGCGCCAGCAGACCCGGGACAGCTAATGAAAAACTGTTTTTT.

This chain uses TRBV28 with TRBJ2-1; TRBD2 aligns across 11 bases. The germline V gene encodes CDR1 MDHEN and CDR2 SYDVKM. CDR3 size: 15 residues. V was pared by 7 bases and J by 6 bases, with 8 bases of the junction left unmatched. The CDR3 loop is CASISYSGRANEQFF. In DNA, the CDR3 is TGTGCCAGCATTTCCTATAGCGGGAGGGCCAATGAGCAGTTCTTC.

The chain joins TRBV6-7 to TRBJ2-7, with 10 bases aligning to TRBD2. TRBV6-7 is filed as an ORF, its function uncertain. The CDR3 runs to 15 residues. V dropped 7 bases and J dropped 0; count of bases not matched to a gene: 6. CDR3 bases: TGTGCCAGCACTTCAGCGGGAGGGATCTCCTACGAGCAGTACTTC. Translated, it gives CASTSAGGISYEQYF.

The V call is TRBV28, the J call TRBJ1-1, with D hard to call. Trimming took 1 base from V and 6 from J, leaving 15 bases between them. Germline V gene data show CDR1 as MDHEN and CDR2 as SYDVKM. This CDR3 comprises 15 residues. CDR3 bases: TGTGCCAGCAGTTTATACCGTAGGGAAGTCTCTGAAGCTTTCTTT. It codes for CASSLYRREVSEAFF. The variable domain in full, with the rest retrieved from reference TRBV28 and TRBJ1-1, is DVKVTQSSRYLVKRTGEKVFLECVQDMDHENMFWYRQDPGLGLRLIYFSYDVKMKEKGDIPEGYSVSREKKERFSLILESASTNQTSMYLCASSLYRREVSEAFFGQGTRLTVV.